This entry lists 21 T cell receptor beta chains sequenced from one sample in a study of OX40 agonist ivuxolimab in advanced cancers. The protocol was immunoSEQ multiplex PCR, while the TCRdb copy is restricted to in-frame clones and leaves out a portion. The repertoire includes 60,000 or so clones, 84% of them detected once, and around 27% sits in the top ten. Sequenced here: CD4+ or CD8+ T cells sorted from blood, sampled in a trial of the OX40 agonist ivuxolimab. These receptors were collected from an adult with an advanced solid tumor such as melanoma, head and neck, liver or kidney cancer.

In this sample, this clone turned up a few times. The chain has TRBV11-3 and TRBJ1-6, with a possible D match to TRBD1 (5 bases). Trimming pared 6 bases from V and 14 bases from J, leaving 23 bases between. The CDR3 totals 15 residues. Per germline, CDR1 SGHNT and CDR2 YENEEA. DNA for the CDR3: TGTGCCAGCAGTCCGAGGGGATTCGGGGATATTTCCCTCCACTTT. It specifies CASSPRGFGDISLHF. Complete variable domain (other parts from reference TRBV11-3 and TRBJ1-6): EAGVVQSPRYKIIEKKQPVAFWCNPISGHNTLYWYLQNLGQGPELLIRYENEEAVDDSQLPKDRFSAERLKGVDSTLKIQPAELGDSAVYLCASSPRGFGDISLHFGNGTRLTVT.

This clone was counted a single time. The CDR3 sequence is CASSSGRANEKLFF. The CDR3 coding sequence is TGTGCCAGCAGTTCAGGGCGGGCTAATGAAAAACTGTTTTTT. The chain couples TRBV2 to TRBJ1-4, with D possibly matching TRBD1 (5 bases). The ends were cut back, 5 bases at V and 3 bases at J, with 10 bases in the middle. The V gene's germline CDR1 is SNHLY and CDR2 FYNNEI. This CDR3 contains 14 residues.

The chain carries TRBV7-6 and TRBJ1-1, with unresolved D. The V and J ends lost 4 bases and 2 bases respectively, with 11 bases between them. CDR1 is SGHVS, CDR2 FNYEAQ, per germline. The length of the CDR3 is 14 residues. CDR3 DNA sequence: TGTGCCAGCAGCTCAAATGCATTTAACACTGAAGCTTTCTTT. Amino acid sequence: CASSSNAFNTEAFF.

This chain connects TRBV2 to TRBJ2-2, with 7 bases lining up with TRBD2. Germline trimming cut 7 bases from V and 4 bases from J; bases unmatched to any gene: 15. The germline V gene has CDR1 SNHLY and CDR2 FYNNEI. The CDR3 loop spans 17 amino acids. The CDR3 sequence is CASKGPLAGVSTGELFF. CDR3 nucleotide sequence: TGTGCCAGCAAAGGACCGCTGGCGGGAGTTTCCACCGGGGAGCTGTTTTTT.

In nucleotides, the CDR3 is TGTGCCTGGAGCCGACATTCCCCGGACTATGGCTACACCTTC. As protein: CAWSRHSPDYGYTF. This rearrangement joins TRBV30 to TRBJ1-2, with D unresolved. The V gene lost 3 bases and the J gene lost 3 bases, with 14 bases spanning the gap. This CDR3 is built from 14 residues. CDR1 GTSNPN and CDR2 SVGIG come from the germline V gene (reference sequence).

The V and J genes are TRBV2 and TRBJ2-3, with unresolved D. CDR1 is SNHLY, CDR2 FYNNEI, per germline. This CDR3 contains 16 residues. V lost 8 bases and J 2 bases, leaving 20 bases between the germline ends. CDR3 loop: CASLVTPRGFTDTQYF. Here the CDR3 DNA reads TGTGCCAGCCTGGTTACCCCCCGCGGATTCACAGATACGCAGTATTTT.

The chain has TRBV5-1 and TRBJ2-2; D gene unclear. The CDR3 totals 15 residues. The V gene lost 0 bases and the J gene lost 1 base, with 7 bases spanning the gap. The germline V gene encodes CDR1 SGHRS and CDR2 YFSETQ. In DNA form, the CDR3 reads TGCGCCAGCAGCTTGGCGGCGGAGAACACCGGGGAGCTGTTTTTT. The encoded protein is CASSLAAENTGELFF. Based on the CDR3 plus reference TRBV5-1 and TRBJ2-2, the full variable domain is KAGVTQTPRYLIKTRGQQVTLSCSPISGHRSVSWYQQTPGQGLQFLFEYFSETQRNKGNFPGRFSGRQFSNSRSEMNVSTLELGDSALYLCASSLAAENTGELFFGEGSRLTVL.

The chain carries TRBV7-2 and TRBJ2-5, with 7 bases matching TRBD2. The CDR3 covers 16 residues. With V trimmed by 6 bases and J by 4 bases, 14 bases remained unmatched. The germline gives CDR1 SGHTA, CDR2 FQGNSA. The CDR3 region is CASSRWGGAWGETQYF. CDR3 bases: TGTGCCAGCAGTCGATGGGGAGGGGCTTGGGGAGAGACCCAGTACTTC.

The chain carries TRBV10-3 and TRBJ1-2; a weak D match, TRBD1 (6 bases). The CDR3 contains 12 residues. From germline, CDR1 is ENHRY and CDR2 SYGVKD. CDR3 in DNA: TGTGTAATCAGCCCGGGGGCTTATGGCTACACCTTC. Encoded protein: CVISPGAYGYTF.

The J gene is TRBJ2-5, the V gene TRBV6-5; a weak D match, TRBD1 (6 bases). V gave up 6 bases and J gave up 2 bases, with 13 bases separating them. The CDR3 has 14 residues. The germline gives CDR1 MNHEY, CDR2 SVGAGI. The CDR3: CASSLRQDQETQYF. The CDR3 DNA reads as TGTGCCAGCAGCCTCCGACAGGATCAAGAGACCCAGTACTTC.

The rearrangement links TRBV4-1 to TRBJ2-3; no definite D call. Trimming took off 4 bases at V and 6 bases at J, with 8 bases between the two ends. The CDR3 consists of 12 residues. Germline V lookup: CDR1 MGHRA, CDR2 YSYEKL. The CDR3, as DNA: TGCGCCAGCAGCCGTACCGCGGATACGCAGTATTTT. Translating gives CASSRTADTQYF.

DNA of the CDR3: TGTGCCAGCAGCTTAGAAAGCTCCTACGAGCAGTACTTC. This translates into CASSLESSYEQYF. The chain couples TRBV7-9 to TRBJ2-7; no firm D call. CDR1 and CDR2 from the germline V gene are SEHNR and FQNEAQ (reference sequence). This CDR3 is 13 amino acids long. V was pared by 1 base and J by 0 bases, with 4 bases between.

The chain carries TRBV29-1 and TRBJ2-6; the D is unclear. Trimming left V 5 bases short and J 0 bases short, with 5 bases between. The CDR3 is 13 amino acids. The germline V gene encodes CDR1 SQVTM and CDR2 ANQGSEA. CDR3 nucleotides: TGCAGCGTTCGGGTCTCTGGGGCCAACGTCCTGACTTTC. Its translation is CSVRVSGANVLTF.

V is TRBV4-3 and J is TRBJ1-2; TRBD1 is a possible D gene (5 bases). V was trimmed by 0 bases and J by 1 base, leaving 12 bases between them. The CDR3 loop spans 16 amino acids. Germline V lookup: CDR1 LGHNA, CDR2 YSLEER. The CDR3 loop reads CASSQDVTQGNYGYTF. In DNA, the CDR3 is TGCGCCAGCAGCCAAGATGTGACCCAGGGTAACTATGGCTACACCTTC.

The CDR3 reads CASTPSRWAAKETQYF. CDR3 coding DNA: TGTGCCAGCACCCCTTCGCGGTGGGCTGCGAAAGAGACCCAGTACTTC. This rearrangement joins TRBV11-2 to TRBJ2-5, with unresolved D. Trimming took off 7 bases at V and 3 bases at J, with 21 bases between the two ends. The CDR3 length is 16 residues. The V gene's germline CDR1 is SGHAT and CDR2 FQNNGV.

The chain is built from TRBV7-9 and TRBJ2-7; TRBD2 matches at 7 bases. V shed 1 base and J 2 bases; nucleotides not matched to a gene: 5. Germline loops: CDR1 SEHNR, CDR2 FQNEAQ (reference sequence). The CDR3 contains 15 residues. The CDR3 is CASSLVAGTTYEQYF. The CDR3 DNA sequence: TGTGCCAGCAGCTTAGTTGCCGGGACTACCTACGAGCAGTACTTC.

This clone was seen a few times. The CDR3 is CASSEAGASTGELFF. The CDR3 DNA follows: TGTGCCAGCAGTGAGGCGGGGGCCTCCACCGGGGAGCTGTTTTTT. The chain uses TRBV6-4 and TRBJ2-2, with a weak D call TRBD2 (7 bases). Germline V gene lookup returns CDR1 MRHNA and CDR2 SNTAGT. V lost 3 bases to trimming and J lost 4 bases, with 12 bases between them. CDR3 length: 15 residues.

This clone came up once. This chain links TRBV2 with TRBJ2-2; perhaps D is TRBD1 or TRBD2 (7 bases each). V shed 7 bases and J shed 3 bases, with 12 bases lying between them. This CDR3 comprises 14 residues. Germline CDR1 SNHLY, CDR2 FYNNEI. The CDR3 DNA reads TGTGCCAGCAAGGGAGGGGGCGACACCGGGGAGCTGTTTTTT. Translating gives CASKGGGDTGELFF. Supplemented by reference TRBV2 and TRBJ2-2, the full variable domain reads EPEVTQTPSHQVTQMGQEVILRCVPISNHLYFYWYRQILGQKVEFLVSFYNNEISEKSEIFDDQFSVERPDGSNFTLKIRSTKLEDSAMYFCASKGGGDTGELFFGEGSRLTVL.

The rearrangement uses TRBV28 and TRBJ1-1; D may be TRBD1 (5 bases). Deletions cut 3 bases from V and 1 base from J, with 24 bases between. The CDR3 has 19 amino acids. CDR1 and CDR2 (germline): MDHEN, SYDVKM. CDR3 protein: CASSFSSLGRGYPNTEAFF. CDR3 DNA sequence: TGTGCCAGCAGTTTCTCGAGTCTCGGGAGGGGCTATCCGAACACTGAAGCTTTCTTT.

The chain recombines TRBV10-3 with TRBJ2-7; the D is unclear. Germline CDR1 and CDR2: ENHRY and SYGVKD. The V end lost 0 bases, the J end lost 6 bases, and 6 bases lay between the germline ends. This CDR3 spans 12 amino acids. The CDR3 sequence is CAISESVVEQYF. CDR3 coding DNA: TGTGCCATCAGTGAGTCGGTCGTCGAGCAGTACTTC.

The CDR3 region has the DNA TGTGCCAGCAGCTTAAACCAGAACTACCAAGAGACCCAGTACTTC. The encoded protein is CASSLNQNYQETQYF. This chain uses TRBV7-2 with TRBJ2-5; no firm D call. The CDR3 length is 15 residues. Trimming cost V 2 bases and J 0 bases, with 10 bases left between them. The germline gives CDR1 SGHTA, CDR2 FQGNSA.